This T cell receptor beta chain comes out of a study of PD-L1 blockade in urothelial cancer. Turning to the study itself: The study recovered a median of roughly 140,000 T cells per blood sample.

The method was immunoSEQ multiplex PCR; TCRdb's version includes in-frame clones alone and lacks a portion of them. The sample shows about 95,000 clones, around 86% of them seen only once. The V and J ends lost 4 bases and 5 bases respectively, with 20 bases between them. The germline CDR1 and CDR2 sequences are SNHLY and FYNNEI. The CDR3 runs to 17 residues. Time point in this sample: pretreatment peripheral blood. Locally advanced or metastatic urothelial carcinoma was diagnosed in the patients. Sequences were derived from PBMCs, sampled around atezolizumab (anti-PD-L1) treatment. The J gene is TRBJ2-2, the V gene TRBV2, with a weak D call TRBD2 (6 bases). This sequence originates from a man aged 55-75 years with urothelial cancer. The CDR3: CASSGDSLGSLTGELFF. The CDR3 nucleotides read TGTGCCAGCAGTGGGGACTCGTTAGGAAGCCTTACCGGGGAGCTGTTTTTT.